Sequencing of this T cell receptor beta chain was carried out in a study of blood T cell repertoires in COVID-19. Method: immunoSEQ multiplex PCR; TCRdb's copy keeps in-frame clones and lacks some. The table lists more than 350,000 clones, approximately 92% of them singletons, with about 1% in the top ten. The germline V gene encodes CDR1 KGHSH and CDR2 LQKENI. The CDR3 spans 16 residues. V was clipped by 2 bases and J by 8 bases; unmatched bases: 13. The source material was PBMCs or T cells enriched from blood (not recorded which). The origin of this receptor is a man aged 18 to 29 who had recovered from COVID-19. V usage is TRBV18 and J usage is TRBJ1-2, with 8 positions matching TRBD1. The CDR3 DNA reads TGTGCCAGCTCACCAAGACAGGGGACGGGGCCTGGGGGCTACACCTTC. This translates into CASSPRQGTGPGGYTF.